This T cell receptor (beta chain) was sequenced during a study of T-cell reconstitution after alpha-beta-depleted transplantation in children (dated by TCRdb to 2016 to 2017). About the investigation overall: Using TCR repertoire profiling, the study quantitatively followed how T-cell immune reconstitution unfolded in children after TCRalphabeta/CD19-depleted allogeneic hematopoietic cell transplantation.

This clonotype appeared many times. It has no known antigen specificity. No much larger clone exists at a distance of one base, and base qualities are not known. What the research found in general, with its limitations: The apparently early recovery of alphabetaT-cell counts about two months after transplant reportedly depended on only several hundred rapidly expanded clones that came from non-depleted graft cells. In some patients, high TCRbeta diversity at day 60 was attributed to recipient T cells and intrathymic progenitors that had survived conditioning. Over the following months the frequencies of hyperexpanded clones went down, and after one year T-cell counts and TCRbeta diversity were mostly credited to newly produced T cells.

Receptor libraries were prepared by PCR. Reads for this sample came from an Illumina HiSeq 2500. TCR library preparation used molecular barcoding, with unique molecular identifiers applied to normalize quantification of the TCRbeta repertoire. Using fastp trimming at Q25 and MiXCR clonotype assembly, TCRdb reanalyzed the public sequencing data and kept in-frame beta chains. Each record represents a unique CDR3 protein, reported with the most common genes and DNA among its rows. The sample data list 200,000 to 250,000 distinct CDR3 sequences, and around 7% of these were observed just once. Approximately 5.7% of the sample belongs to the ten largest clones. The treatment or condition label, read with the paper, signifies: allogeneic hematopoietic cell transplantation with graft depleted of TCRalphabeta T cells and CD19 B cells. The children who served as transplant recipients had been given grafts of TCRalphabeta/CD19-depleted allogeneic hematopoietic cells.

Reading from cysteine to phenylalanine, the CDR3 counts 16 amino acids. The read is trimmed to its CDR3 DNA, 48 bases read in frame from base 1. V is clipped by 8 bases and J by 0 bases, and the sequence between their germline boundaries is 19 bases long. Looking up the germline V gene yields CDR1 MNHEY and CDR2 SVGAGI. The material was PBMCs, obtained before TCRalphabeta/CD19-depleted stem cell transplant. The receptor was isolated from a boy aged 2 to 10 with acute lymphoblastic leukemia, due to receive a stem cell transplant. The V and J segments used are TRBV6-5 and TRBJ1-1; too little of a D gene remains to name it. The DNA sequence is TGTGCCAGCGGAGGTGGGTCAGGCCTCATGAACACTGAAGCTTTCTTT. It translates to CASGGGSGLMNTEAFF.